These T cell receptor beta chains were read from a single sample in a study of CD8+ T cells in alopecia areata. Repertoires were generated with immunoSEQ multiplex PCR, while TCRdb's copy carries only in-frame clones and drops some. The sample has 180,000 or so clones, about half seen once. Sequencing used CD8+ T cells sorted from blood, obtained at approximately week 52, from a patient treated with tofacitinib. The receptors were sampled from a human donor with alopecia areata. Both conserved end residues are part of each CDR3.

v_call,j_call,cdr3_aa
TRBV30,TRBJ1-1,CAWSRKELNTEAFF
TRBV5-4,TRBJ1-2,CASTLRGAVSYTF
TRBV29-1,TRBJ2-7,CSVEGGTGSTEQYF
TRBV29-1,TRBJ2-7,CSVVPPHAGYEQYF
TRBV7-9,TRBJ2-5,CASSFRQGGQETQYF
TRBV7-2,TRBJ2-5,CASSLTHSRGETQYF
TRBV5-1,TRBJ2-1,CASSLDTSGYNEQFF
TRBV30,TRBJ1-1,CAWTSQGVVPAFF
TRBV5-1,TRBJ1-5,CASREGLGNQPQHF
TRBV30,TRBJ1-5,CAWSKSPKGQPQHF
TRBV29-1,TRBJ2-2,CSVGHTGELFF
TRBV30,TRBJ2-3,CAWSEYRLAGGDTQYF
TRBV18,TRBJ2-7,CASSPPRGEQYF
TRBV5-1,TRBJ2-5,CASSLGDYQETQYF
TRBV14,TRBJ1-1,CASSPSDVWDTEAFF
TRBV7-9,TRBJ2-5,CASSRWTDLQETQYF
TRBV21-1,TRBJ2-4,CASSKAGYIQYF
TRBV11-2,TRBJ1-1,CASSLRVEELWTEAFF
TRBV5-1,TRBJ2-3,CASSLGIAGGTDTQYF
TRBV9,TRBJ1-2,CASSVSADHYGYTF
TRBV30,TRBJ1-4,CAWSGGPNEKLFF
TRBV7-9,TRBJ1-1,CASSFGTVPKAFF
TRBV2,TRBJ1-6,CASSPVRATSPLHF
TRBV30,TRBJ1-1,CAWRSRIREKNTEAFF
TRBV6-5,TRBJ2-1,CATSGAGSGLDEQFF
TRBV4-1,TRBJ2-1,CASSNRQVDEQFF
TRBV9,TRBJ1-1,CASSATGTGNTEAFF
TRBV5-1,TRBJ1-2,CASSLGRSDGYTF
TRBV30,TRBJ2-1,CAWSEDRDNEQFF
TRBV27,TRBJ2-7,CASRDWDSPNEQYF
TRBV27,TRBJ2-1,CASNSLAEGASEQFF
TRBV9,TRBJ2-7,CASSVGLREGSDEQYF